The 6 T cell receptor beta chains below come from one sample, sequenced in a study of T cell repertoires in cytomegalovirus infection (dated by TCRdb to the late 2010s). Sequenced on an Illumina HiSeq 1500. TCRdb passed the public sequencing reads through fastp at Q25 and MiXCR, retaining productive beta sequences. Rows are combined by CDR3 protein, so each entry shows the most common genes and DNA. The sample table contains 310,000 or so distinct CDR3 sequences; only one count was recorded for 17% of them. The ten largest clonotypes hold approximately 12% of the sample. Sequencing was done on a sample of PBMCs. All receptors come from a human donor in good health (CMV status not recorded). Some clones in this sample may be carry-over from other donors' samples.

The chain has TRBV2 and TRBJ2-6, with TRBD1 identical over 7 bases. J was trimmed by 0 bases and V by 9 bases; bases with no gene match: 2. Germline V gives CDR1 SNHLY, CDR2 FYNNEI. This CDR3 has 14 amino acids. DNA of the CDR3: TGTGCCAGACAGGGGACCTCTGGGGCCAACGTCCTGACTTTC. Encoded protein: CARQGTSGANVLTF.

This clonotype occurred a few times. J is TRBJ1-2 and V is TRBV28; D remains ambiguous. Looked up from germline, CDR1 is MDHEN and CDR2 is SYDVKM. This CDR3 is built from 14 residues. Trimming pared 6 bases from V and 8 bases from J, leaving 19 bases between. The CDR3 DNA reads TGTGCCAGCAGACCTACTCCCATCCCCCGGGGCTACACCTTC. It translates to CASRPTPIPRGYTF.

The sample holds many counts of this clonotype. The chain is built from TRBV6-6 and TRBJ1-2, with D possibly matching TRBD1 (6 bases). There are 16 residues in the CDR3. The V gene lost 2 bases and the J gene lost 6 bases, with 19 bases spanning the gap. The V gene's germline CDR1 is MNHNY and CDR2 SVGAGI (reference sequence). CDR3 loop: CASSYPPRQGFNGYTF. Written as DNA, the CDR3 is TGTGCCAGCAGTTACCCTCCGAGGCAGGGGTTCAATGGCTACACCTTC.

This clonotype was recorded many times. The chain recombines TRBV11-1 with TRBJ2-1, with 11 nucleotides matching TRBD2. There are 16 residues in the CDR3. Per the germline V gene, CDR1 is SGHAT and CDR2 is FQDESV (reference sequence). Trimming cost V 2 bases and J 5 bases; bases outside gene matches: 5. In nucleotides, the CDR3 is TGTGCCAGCAGCTTAAGGGTAGCGGGGGGGAACAATGAGCAGTTCTTC. It translates to CASSLRVAGGNNEQFF.

This clonotype was counted a few times. The chain uses TRBV4-3 and TRBJ2-6, with unresolved D. The V gene lost 1 base and the J gene lost 0 bases, with 13 bases spanning the gap. This CDR3 is built from 18 residues. Germline assignment: CDR1 LGHNA and CDR2 YSLEER. The CDR3 bases are TGCGCCAGCAGCCAAGCTTCAGAATACAACTCTGGGGCCAACGTCCTGACTTTC. It specifies CASSQASEYNSGANVLTF.

This clonotype was picked up many times. The chain joins TRBV12-3 or TRBV12-4 to TRBJ2-7; D not certain. This CDR3 comprises 16 residues. Trimming stripped 6 bases from V and 2 bases from J, with 20 bases between. CDR3 residues: CASSLLVGNLPYEQYF. As DNA, the CDR3 is TGTGCCAGCAGCCTCCTGGTGGGGAATTTACCCTACGAGCAGTACTTC.